The source of this TCR beta chain is a study of shared clonotypes between healthy human individuals. The protocol was immunoSEQ multiplex PCR, while the TCRdb copy is restricted to in-frame clones and leaves out a portion. Of 600,000 to 700,000 clones in the sample, 73% were seen once. This clone was recorded a few times. Per the germline V gene, CDR1 is MGHRA and CDR2 is YSYEKL. V trimming: 1 base; J trimming: 13 bases; junction bases outside the gene matches: 10. The CDR3 has 16 residues. V is TRBV4-1 and J is TRBJ2-1, with 13 bases matching TRBD2. The sequence came from a woman aged 25-40 years in good health. The sequencing input was memory CD4+ T cells sorted from blood. Subset meaning: CD45RA-negative fraction. CDR3 DNA: TGCGCCAGCAGCCAAGCTCAGGGGACTAGCGGGAACCGACAGTTCTTC. Translated, it gives CASSQAQGTSGNRQFF.